Below are 8 T cell receptor beta chains sequenced from a single sample in a study of tumor and adjacent non-tumor tissue in lung cancer. RNA was extracted from bulk tissue without any cell sorting. A modified ARM-PCR protocol with three rounds of nested PCR amplified TCRbeta. TCRdb used MiXCR to reprocess the multiplex PCR reads, holding one entry per CDR3 protein. The data show roughly 120,000 distinct CDR3 sequences, around 82% seen once. Input material: lung tumor tissue. These receptors were obtained from a man in his 70s with non-small cell lung cancer.

This clonotype was found once. The V call is TRBV29-1, the J call TRBJ2-7; no clear D. The CDR3 is made up of 11 amino acids. V was pared by 5 bases and J by 3 bases, with 8 bases between. Germline values: CDR1 SQVTM, CDR2 ANQGSEA. CDR3 DNA sequence: TGCAGCGTTATCAGAGACTACGAGCAGTACTTC. Translated: CSVIRDYEQYF.

There are many counts of this clonotype. This chain joins TRBV28 and TRBJ2-7, with 7 bases lining up with TRBD1. Germline V CDR1 and CDR2: MDHEN, SYDVKM. The CDR3 spans 14 residues. V gave up 3 bases and J gave up 4 bases; unmatched junction bases: 6. The CDR3 reads CASSLRQGNYEQYF. CDR3 nucleotides: TGTGCCAGCAGTTTGAGACAGGGTAATTACGAGCAGTACTTC.

On this clonotype: At one boundary the junction diverges from the germline segment, which might be a read error. The gene calls are TRBV6-2 or TRBV6-3 and TRBJ2-7; tentative D call: TRBD1 (6 bases). The CDR3 extends over 15 amino acids. From germline, CDR1 is MNHEY and CDR2 SVGEGT. CDR3 loop: CAISSRQANSYEQYF. The CDR3 coding sequence is TGTGCCATTAGTTCCAGACAGGCCAACTCGTACGAACAGTACTTC.

A remark on this clonotype: The junction departs from the called germline gene at one end, perhaps through a read error. The J gene is TRBJ2-7, the V gene TRBV6-5; 9 bases line up with TRBD2. Germline V lookup: CDR1 MNHEY, CDR2 SVGAGI. CDR3 size: 18 residues. The CDR3 nucleotides are TGTGTCAGCAGCCCCACTTCGAGTAGCGGGAGCGGTCCCTACGAGCAGTGCTTC. This sequence encodes CVSSPTSSSGSGPYEQCF.

A word on this clonotype: A much larger clone lies one base from this, so it may be a read error. The chain employs TRBV20-1 and TRBJ2-7, with D possibly TRBD1 on 5 matching bases. The germline gives CDR1 DFQATT, CDR2 SNEGSKA (reference sequence). The CDR3 spans 13 residues. Trimming left V 6 bases short and J 7 bases short, with 19 bases between. CDR3 in DNA: TGCAGTGCAACCGAGACAGTTCCGCGAGAGCAGTACTTC. Its translation is CSATETVPREQYF.

This chain uses TRBV6-2 or TRBV6-3 with TRBJ2-7; 8 bases are shared with TRBD2. Looked up from germline, CDR1 is MNHEY and CDR2 is SVGEGT. The length of the CDR3 is 16 residues. With V trimmed by 5 bases and J by 4 bases, 13 bases remained unmatched. The CDR3 protein is CASSDWSDQREYEQYF. CDR3 bases: TGTGCCAGCAGTGACTGGAGTGACCAGCGGGAGTACGAGCAGTACTTC.

This chain connects TRBV12-3 or TRBV12-4 to TRBJ1-2; D is unresolved. CDR3 size: 12 residues. Trimming took off 6 bases at V and 7 bases at J, with 12 bases between the two ends. The chain's CDR3 is CASRLGAGGYTF. DNA of the CDR3: TGTGCCAGCAGACTCGGAGCGGGTGGCTACACCTTC.

The rearrangement links TRBV4-2 to TRBJ2-7; 8 nucleotides agree with TRBD2. Germline V gene lookup returns CDR1 LGHNA and CDR2 YNFKEQ. The CDR3 runs 16 residues. V trimming: 6 bases; J trimming: 7 bases; junction bases outside the gene matches: 17. The CDR3, as DNA: TGTGCCAGCAGTCCACTGGGACTAGTGGGAGGAAAGGAGCAGTACTTC. It encodes CASSPLGLVGGKEQYF.